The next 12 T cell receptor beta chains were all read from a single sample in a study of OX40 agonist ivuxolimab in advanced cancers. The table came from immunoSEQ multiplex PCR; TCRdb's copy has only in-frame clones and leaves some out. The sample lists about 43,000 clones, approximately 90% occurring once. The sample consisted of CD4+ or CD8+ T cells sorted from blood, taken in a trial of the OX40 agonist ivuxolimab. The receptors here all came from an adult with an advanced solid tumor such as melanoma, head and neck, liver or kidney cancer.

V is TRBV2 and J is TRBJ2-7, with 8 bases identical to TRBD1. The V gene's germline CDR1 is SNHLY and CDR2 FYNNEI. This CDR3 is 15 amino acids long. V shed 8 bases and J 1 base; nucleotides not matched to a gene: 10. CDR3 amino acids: CASLRRDRRSYEQYF. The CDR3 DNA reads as TGTGCCAGCCTGAGGAGGGACAGGAGATCCTACGAGCAGTACTTC.

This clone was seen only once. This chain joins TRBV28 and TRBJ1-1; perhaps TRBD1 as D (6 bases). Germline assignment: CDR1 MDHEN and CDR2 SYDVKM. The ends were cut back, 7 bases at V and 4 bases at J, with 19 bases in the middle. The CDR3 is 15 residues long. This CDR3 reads CASIPLDRLGTEAFF. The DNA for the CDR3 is TGTGCCAGCATCCCGCTGGACAGACTCGGCACTGAAGCTTTCTTT.

Here the CDR3 reads CASSLAGELFF. In DNA, the CDR3 is TGCGCCAGCAGCTTGGCCGGGGAGCTGTTTTTT. The genes are TRBV5-1 and TRBJ2-2; D unclear. Germline V gene data show CDR1 as SGHRS and CDR2 as YFSETQ. The CDR3 runs to 11 residues. V was cut by 0 bases and J by 6 bases, with 0 bases left in between.

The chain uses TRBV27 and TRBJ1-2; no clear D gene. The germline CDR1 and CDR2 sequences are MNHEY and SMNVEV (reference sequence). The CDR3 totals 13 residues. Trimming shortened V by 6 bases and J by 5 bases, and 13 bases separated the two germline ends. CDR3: CASSVAVGYGYTF. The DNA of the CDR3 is TGTGCCAGCAGCGTGGCCGTCGGGTATGGCTACACCTTC.

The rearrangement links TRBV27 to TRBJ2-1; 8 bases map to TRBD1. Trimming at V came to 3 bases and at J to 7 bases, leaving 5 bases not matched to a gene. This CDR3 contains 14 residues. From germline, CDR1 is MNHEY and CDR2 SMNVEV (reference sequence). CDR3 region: CASSFGQGANEQFF. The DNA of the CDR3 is TGTGCCAGCAGTTTTGGACAGGGAGCAAATGAGCAGTTCTTC.

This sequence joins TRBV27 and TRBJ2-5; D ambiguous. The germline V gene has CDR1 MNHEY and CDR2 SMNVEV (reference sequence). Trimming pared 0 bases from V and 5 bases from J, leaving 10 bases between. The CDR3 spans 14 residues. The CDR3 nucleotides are TGTGCCAGCAGTTTATCAGGCCTATTCGAGACCCAGTACTTC. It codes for CASSLSGLFETQYF.

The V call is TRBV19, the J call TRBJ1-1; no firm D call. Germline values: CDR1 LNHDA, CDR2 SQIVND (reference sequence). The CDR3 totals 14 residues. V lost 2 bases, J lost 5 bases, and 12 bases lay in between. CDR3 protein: CASSIMGTGTEAFF. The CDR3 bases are TGTGCCAGTAGTATAATGGGAACGGGGACTGAAGCTTTCTTT.

CDR3 nucleotide sequence: TGTGCCAGCAGCGCCTGGGGTAGCGGGGCCCCGGAGACCCAGTACTTC. Its translation is CASSAWGSGAPETQYF. This chain joins TRBV7-8 and TRBJ2-5, with 8 bases matching TRBD2. Germline V gene sequence: CDR1 SGHVS, CDR2 FQNEAQ. The CDR3 sequence is 16 residues long. The junction had 13 bases not matched to a gene; V was cut back by 5 bases and J by 5 bases.

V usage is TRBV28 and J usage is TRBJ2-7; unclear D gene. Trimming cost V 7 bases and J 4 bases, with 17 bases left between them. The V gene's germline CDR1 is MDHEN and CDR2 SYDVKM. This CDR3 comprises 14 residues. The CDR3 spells CASTPLMLGYEQYF. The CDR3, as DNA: TGTGCCAGCACCCCCCTCATGTTGGGTTACGAGCAGTACTTC.

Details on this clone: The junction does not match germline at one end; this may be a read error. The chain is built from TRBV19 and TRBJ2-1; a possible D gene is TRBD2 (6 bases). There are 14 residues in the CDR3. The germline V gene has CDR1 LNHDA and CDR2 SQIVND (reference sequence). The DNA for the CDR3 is TGTGCCAGTAGTATTGGGGACTCCCACAATGAGCAGTTCTTC. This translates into CASSIGDSHNEQFF.

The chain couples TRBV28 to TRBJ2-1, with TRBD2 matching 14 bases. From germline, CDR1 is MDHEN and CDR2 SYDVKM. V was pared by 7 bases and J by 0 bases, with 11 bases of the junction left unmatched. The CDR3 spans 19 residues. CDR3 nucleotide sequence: TGTGCCAGCATTGATTTCGGACTAGCGGGGGGACCCTCCTACAATGAGCAGTTCTTC. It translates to CASIDFGLAGGPSYNEQFF.

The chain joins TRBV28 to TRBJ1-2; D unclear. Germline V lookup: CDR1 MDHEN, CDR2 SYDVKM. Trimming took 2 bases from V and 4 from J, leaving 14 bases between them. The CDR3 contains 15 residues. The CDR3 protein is CASSLIGPSGYGYTF. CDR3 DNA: TGTGCCAGCAGTTTAATTGGCCCATCGGGCTATGGCTACACCTTC.